The T cell receptor (beta chain) under discussion was sequenced for a study of blood T cell repertoires in COVID-19. Overall study: Acute and convalescent COVID-19 samples came from the United States, Italy and Spain. The cDNA or gDNA used as material had been derived from T cells, B-cell-depleted T cells, or PBMCs.

Original methodology: Amplification of reference gene primers provided the estimated nucleated cell counts. TCRdb keeps only in-frame clones here, not all; method: immunoSEQ multiplex PCR. V, J and clone size are those of that table, while D and trimming were read from the DNA. The sample holds around 39,000 clones, 75% to 90% seen once. Looked up from germline, CDR1 is SGDLS and CDR2 is YYNGEE. The J segment lost 5 bases and the V segment lost 1 base, leaving 5 bases of the junction unmatched. This CDR3 is 15 amino acids long. The sequenced sample consisted of peripheral blood. This sequence joins TRBV9 and TRBJ2-5; 10 nucleotides align to TRBD2. The receptor's source is a man between 60 and 75 years old with active COVID-19. The CDR3 protein is CASSVLAGVRETQYF. The DNA for the CDR3 is TGTGCCAGCAGCGTACTAGCGGGAGTACGGGAGACCCAGTACTTC.